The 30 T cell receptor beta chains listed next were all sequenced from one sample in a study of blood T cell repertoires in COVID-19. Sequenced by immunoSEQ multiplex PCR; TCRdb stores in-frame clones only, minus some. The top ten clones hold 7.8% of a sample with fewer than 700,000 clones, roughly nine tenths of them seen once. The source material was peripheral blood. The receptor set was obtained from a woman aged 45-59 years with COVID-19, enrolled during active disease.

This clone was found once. The CDR3 sequence: CASSLDGGDYGYTF. The CDR3 bases are TGTGCCAGCAGCTTAGACGGAGGGGACTATGGCTACACCTTC. The genes are TRBV11-1 and TRBJ1-2; D is perhaps TRBD1 (5 bases). From germline, CDR1 is SGHAT and CDR2 FQDESV (reference sequence). Trimming pared 1 base from V and 3 bases from J, leaving 9 bases between. The CDR3 loop spans 14 amino acids.

This CDR3 reads CASSFQIRSPQHF. The CDR3 DNA sequence: TGTGCCAGCAGTTTCCAAATTAGATCGCCCCAGCATTTT. This chain connects TRBV12-3 or TRBV12-4 to TRBJ1-5; no clear D gene. Trimming cost V 3 bases and J 9 bases, with 12 bases left between them. This CDR3 region has 13 residues.

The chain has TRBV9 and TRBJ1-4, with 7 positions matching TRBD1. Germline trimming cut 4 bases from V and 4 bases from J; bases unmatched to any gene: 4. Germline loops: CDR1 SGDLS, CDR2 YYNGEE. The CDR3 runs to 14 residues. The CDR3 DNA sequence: TGTGCCAGCAGCCTGGGACAGCATAATGAAAAACTGTTTTTT. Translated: CASSLGQHNEKLFF. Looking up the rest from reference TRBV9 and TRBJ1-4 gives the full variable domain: DSGVTQTPKHLITATGQRVTLRCSPRSGDLSVYWYQQSLDQGLQFLIQYYNGEERAKGNILERFSAQQFPDLHSELNLSSLELGDSALYFCASSLGQHNEKLFFGSGTQLSVL.

The CDR3 sequence is CASSPYRANTEAFF. The CDR3 nucleotides read TGTGCCAGCAGCCCTTACAGGGCAAACACTGAAGCTTTCTTT. The chain recombines TRBV9 with TRBJ1-1; D may be TRBD1 (6 bases). The germline CDR1 and CDR2 sequences are SGDLS and YYNGEE. The CDR3 has 14 amino acids. The V end lost 4 bases, the J end lost 2 bases, and 12 bases lay between the germline ends.

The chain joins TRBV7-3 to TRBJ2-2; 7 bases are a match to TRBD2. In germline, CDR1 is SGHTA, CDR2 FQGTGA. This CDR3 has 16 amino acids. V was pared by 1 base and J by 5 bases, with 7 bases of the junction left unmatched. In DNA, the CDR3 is TGTGCCAGCAGCTTAATCGCGGGGGAAATTACCGGGGAGCTGTTTTTT. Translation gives CASSLIAGEITGELFF.

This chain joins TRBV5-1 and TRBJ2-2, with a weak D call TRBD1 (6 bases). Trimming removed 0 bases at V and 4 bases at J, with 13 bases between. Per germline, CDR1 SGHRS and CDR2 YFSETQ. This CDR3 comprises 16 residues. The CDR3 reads CASSLEGTTSTGELFF. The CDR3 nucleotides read TGCGCCAGCAGCTTGGAGGGGACAACCTCCACCGGGGAGCTGTTTTTT.

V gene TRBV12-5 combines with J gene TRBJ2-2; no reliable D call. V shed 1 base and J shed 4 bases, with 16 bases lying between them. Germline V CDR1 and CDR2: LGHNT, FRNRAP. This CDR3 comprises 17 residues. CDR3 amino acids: CASGLDPLYLPTGELFF. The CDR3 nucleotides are TGTGCTAGTGGTTTGGACCCCCTGTATCTACCCACCGGGGAGCTGTTTTTT.

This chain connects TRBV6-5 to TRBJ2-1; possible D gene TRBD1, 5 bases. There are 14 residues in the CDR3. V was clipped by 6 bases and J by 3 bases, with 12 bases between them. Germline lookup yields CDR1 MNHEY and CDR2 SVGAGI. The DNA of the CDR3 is TGTGCCAGCAGGAATGGGGCCTTCTACAATGAGCAGTTCTTC. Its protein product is CASRNGAFYNEQFF.

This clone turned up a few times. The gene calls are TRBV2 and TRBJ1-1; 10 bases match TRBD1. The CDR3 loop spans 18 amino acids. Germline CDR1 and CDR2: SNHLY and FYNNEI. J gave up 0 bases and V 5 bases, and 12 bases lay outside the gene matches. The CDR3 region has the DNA TGTGCCAGCAGTTCGACAGGGGGCGAAAAGCGCATGAACACTGAAGCTTTCTTT. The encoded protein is CASSSTGGEKRMNTEAFF.

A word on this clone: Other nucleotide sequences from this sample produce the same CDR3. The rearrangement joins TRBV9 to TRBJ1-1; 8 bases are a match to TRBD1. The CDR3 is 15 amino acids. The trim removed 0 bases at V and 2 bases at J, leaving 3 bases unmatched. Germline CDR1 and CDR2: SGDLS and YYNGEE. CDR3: CASSVGTGLNTEAFF. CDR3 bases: TGTGCCAGCAGCGTAGGGACAGGGCTTAACACTGAAGCTTTCTTT.

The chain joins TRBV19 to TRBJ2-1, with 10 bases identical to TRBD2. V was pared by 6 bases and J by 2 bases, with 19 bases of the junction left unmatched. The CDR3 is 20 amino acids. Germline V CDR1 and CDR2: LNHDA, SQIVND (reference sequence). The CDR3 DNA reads TGTGCCAGTAGCCAATTAGCGGGGGGTTATACAACAGGCCCCTACAATGAGCAGTTCTTC. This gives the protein CASSQLAGGYTTGPYNEQFF.

CDR3 bases: TGTGCCAGCAGCACCTGGGGTGACAGCTCTAGCACAGATACGCAGTATTTT. Its translation: CASSTWGDSSSTDTQYF. The V call is TRBV9, the J call TRBJ2-3; a weak D match, TRBD1 (5 bases). The V gene lost 4 bases and the J gene lost 0 bases, with 18 bases spanning the gap. The CDR3 extends over 17 amino acids. Germline loops: CDR1 SGDLS, CDR2 YYNGEE.

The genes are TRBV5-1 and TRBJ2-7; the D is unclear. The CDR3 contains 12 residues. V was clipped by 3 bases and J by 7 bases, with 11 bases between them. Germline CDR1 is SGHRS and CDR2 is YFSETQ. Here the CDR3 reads CASSSAYGEQYF. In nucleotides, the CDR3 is TGCGCCAGCAGCTCCGCTTACGGGGAGCAGTACTTC.

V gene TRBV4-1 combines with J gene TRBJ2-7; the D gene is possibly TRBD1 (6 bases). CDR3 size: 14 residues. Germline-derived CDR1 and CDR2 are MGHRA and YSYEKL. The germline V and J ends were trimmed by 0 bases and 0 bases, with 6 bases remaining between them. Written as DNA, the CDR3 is TGCGCCAGCAGCCAAGAAGGGGGCTCCTACGAGCAGTACTTC. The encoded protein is CASSQEGGSYEQYF.

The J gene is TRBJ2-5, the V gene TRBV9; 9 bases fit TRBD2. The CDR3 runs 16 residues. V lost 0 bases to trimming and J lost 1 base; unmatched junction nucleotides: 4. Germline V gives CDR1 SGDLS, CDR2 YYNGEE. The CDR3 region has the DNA TGTGCCAGCAGCGTAGGTTTAGCGGGGGTCCAAGAGACCCAGTACTTC. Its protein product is CASSVGLAGVQETQYF.

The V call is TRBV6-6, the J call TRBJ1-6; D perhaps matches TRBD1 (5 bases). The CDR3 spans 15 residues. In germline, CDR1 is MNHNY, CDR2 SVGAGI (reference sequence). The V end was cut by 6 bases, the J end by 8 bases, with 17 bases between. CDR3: CASSLSGSPDSPLHF. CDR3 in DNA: TGTGCCAGCAGCTTATCAGGGTCCCCCGATTCACCCCTCCACTTT.

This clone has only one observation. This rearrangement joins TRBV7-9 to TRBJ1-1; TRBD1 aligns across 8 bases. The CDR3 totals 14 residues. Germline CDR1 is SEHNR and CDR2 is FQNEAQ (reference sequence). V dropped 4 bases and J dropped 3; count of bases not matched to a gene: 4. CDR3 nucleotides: TGTGCCAGCAGCTCAAGACAGGGGTACACTGAAGCTTTCTTT. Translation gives CASSSRQGYTEAFF.

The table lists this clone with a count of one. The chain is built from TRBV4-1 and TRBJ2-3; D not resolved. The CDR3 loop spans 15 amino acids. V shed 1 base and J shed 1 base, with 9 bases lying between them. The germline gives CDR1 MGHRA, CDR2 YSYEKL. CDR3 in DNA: TGCGCCAGCAGCCAAGGAGGTGACGGCACAGATACGCAGTATTTT. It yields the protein CASSQGGDGTDTQYF.

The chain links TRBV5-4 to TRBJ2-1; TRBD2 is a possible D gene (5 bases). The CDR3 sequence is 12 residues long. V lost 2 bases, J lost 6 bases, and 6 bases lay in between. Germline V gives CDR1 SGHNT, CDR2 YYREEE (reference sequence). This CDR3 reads CASSFGVNEQFF. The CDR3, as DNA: TGTGCCAGCAGCTTCGGGGTCAATGAGCAGTTCTTC.

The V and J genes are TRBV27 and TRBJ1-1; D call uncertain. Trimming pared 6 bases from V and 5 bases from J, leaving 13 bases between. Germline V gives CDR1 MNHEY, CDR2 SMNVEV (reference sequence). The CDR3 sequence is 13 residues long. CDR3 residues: CASSYDAGTEAFF. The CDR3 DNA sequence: TGTGCCAGCAGCTATGACGCGGGGACTGAAGCTTTCTTT.

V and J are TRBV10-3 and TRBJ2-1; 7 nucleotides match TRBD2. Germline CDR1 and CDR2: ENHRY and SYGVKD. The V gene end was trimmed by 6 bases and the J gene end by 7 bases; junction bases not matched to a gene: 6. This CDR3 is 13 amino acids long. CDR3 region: CAIRKGEGNEQFF. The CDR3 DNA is TGTGCCATCAGGAAAGGGGAGGGAAATGAGCAGTTCTTC.

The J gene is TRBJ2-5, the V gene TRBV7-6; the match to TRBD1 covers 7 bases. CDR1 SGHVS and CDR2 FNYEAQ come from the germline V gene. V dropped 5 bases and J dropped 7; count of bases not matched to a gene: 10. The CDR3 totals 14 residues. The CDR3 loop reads CASSQDTPGGTQYF. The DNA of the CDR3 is TGTGCCAGCAGCCAAGACACGCCAGGGGGGACCCAGTACTTC.

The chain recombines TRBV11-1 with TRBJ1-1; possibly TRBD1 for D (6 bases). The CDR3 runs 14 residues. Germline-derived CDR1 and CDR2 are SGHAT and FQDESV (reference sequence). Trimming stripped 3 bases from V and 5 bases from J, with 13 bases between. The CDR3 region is CASSLYRDGTEAFF. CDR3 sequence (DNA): TGTGCCAGCAGCTTGTACAGGGATGGGACTGAAGCTTTCTTT.

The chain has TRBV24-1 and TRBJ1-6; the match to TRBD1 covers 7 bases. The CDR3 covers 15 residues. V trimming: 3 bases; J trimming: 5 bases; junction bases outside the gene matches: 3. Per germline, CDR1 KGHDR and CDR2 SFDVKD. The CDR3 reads CATSDGTVNNSPLHF. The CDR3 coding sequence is TGTGCCACCAGTGATGGGACAGTGAATAATTCACCCCTCCACTTT.

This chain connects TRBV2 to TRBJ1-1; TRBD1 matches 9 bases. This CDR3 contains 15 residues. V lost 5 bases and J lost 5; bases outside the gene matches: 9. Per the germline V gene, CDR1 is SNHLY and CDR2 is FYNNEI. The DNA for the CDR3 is TGTGCCAGCAGTAGAACCGGGACAGGGAAGACTGAAGCTTTCTTT. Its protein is CASSRTGTGKTEAFF.

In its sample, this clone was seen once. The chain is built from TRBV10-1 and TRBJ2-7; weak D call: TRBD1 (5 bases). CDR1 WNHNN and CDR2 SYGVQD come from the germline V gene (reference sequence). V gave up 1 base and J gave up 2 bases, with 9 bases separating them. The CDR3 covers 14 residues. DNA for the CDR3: TGCGCCAGCAGTGAGTATCGACAGCCCTACGAGCAGTACTTC. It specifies CASSEYRQPYEQYF.

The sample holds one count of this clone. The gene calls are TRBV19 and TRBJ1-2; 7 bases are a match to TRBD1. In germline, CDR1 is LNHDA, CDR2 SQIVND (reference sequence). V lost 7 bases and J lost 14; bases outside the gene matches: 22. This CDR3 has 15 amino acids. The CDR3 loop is CASKNRAVGQSLLTF. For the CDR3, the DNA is TGTGCCAGTAAAAATCGGGCTGTGGGACAGAGCCTCTTAACCTTC.

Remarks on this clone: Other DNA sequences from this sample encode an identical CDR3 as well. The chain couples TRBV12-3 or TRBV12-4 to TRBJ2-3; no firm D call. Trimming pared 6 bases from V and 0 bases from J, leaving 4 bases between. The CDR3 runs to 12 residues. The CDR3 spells CASSPSTDTQYF. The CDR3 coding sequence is TGTGCCAGCAGCCCTAGCACAGATACGCAGTATTTT.

The CDR3 sequence: CASSLAAITGELFF. CDR3 DNA: TGCGCCAGCAGCTTGGCCGCTATCACCGGGGAGCTGTTTTTT. The chain combines TRBV5-1 with TRBJ2-2; D call uncertain. CDR1 is SGHRS, CDR2 YFSETQ, per germline. The CDR3 contains 14 residues. Between the trimmed V and J ends, which lost 0 bases and 4 bases, there was a span of 7 bases.

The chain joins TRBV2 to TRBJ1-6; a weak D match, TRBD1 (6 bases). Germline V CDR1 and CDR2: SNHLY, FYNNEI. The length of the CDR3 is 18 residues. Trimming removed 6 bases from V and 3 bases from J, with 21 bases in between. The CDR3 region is CASREPDRHLSYNSPLHF. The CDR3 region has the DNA TGTGCCAGCAGGGAACCGGACAGACATCTCAGCTATAATTCACCCCTCCACTTT.